This paragraph reports one T cell receptor (beta chain). The entry originates in a study of early T cells in non-severe SARS-CoV-2 infection. Study-wide background: Sequencing of bulk RNA from unsorted whole blood was done, without chain pairing.

Individual cDNA molecules carried attached unique molecular identifiers. Via MiXCR, TCRdb re-called the 5' RACE reads, giving one row per CDR3 protein. The sample contains about 100,000 distinct CDR3 sequences, about 12% of which appear only once. Sequencing was done on a sample of whole blood. This TCR was recovered from an adult who was a healthcare worker with PCR-confirmed SARS-CoV-2 infection or an uninfected control (not recorded which).

This CDR3 reads CASSLDRGGNSPLHF. CDR3 coding DNA: TGTGCCAGCAGCTTGGACAGGGGCGGGAATTCACCCCTCCACTTT. The genes are TRBV5-4 and TRBJ1-6, with 7 bases identical to TRBD1. V lost 0 bases, J lost 7 bases, and 4 bases stayed unmatched. The length of the CDR3 is 15 residues. Germline-derived CDR1 and CDR2 are SGHNT and YYREEE (reference sequence).